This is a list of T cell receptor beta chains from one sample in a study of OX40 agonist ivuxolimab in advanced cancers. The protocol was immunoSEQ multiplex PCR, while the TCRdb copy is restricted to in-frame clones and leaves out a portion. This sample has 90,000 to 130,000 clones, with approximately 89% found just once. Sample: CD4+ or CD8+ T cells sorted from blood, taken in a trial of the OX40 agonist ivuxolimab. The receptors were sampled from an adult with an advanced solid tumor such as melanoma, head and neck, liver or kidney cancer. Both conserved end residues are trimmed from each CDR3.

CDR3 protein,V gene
ASSVRDGDPNTEAF,TRBV9
ASSLDRLPGEEAF,TRBV7-9
ASSEGSVEWRAYEQY,TRBV25-1
ASSSISGRIQETQY,TRBV27
SVGRTGELF,TRBV29-1
ASSLQENTEAF,TRBV7-2
ASSEGGLGFDEQF,TRBV2
ASSNNAGTSYEQY,TRBV18
ASRLDSNQPQH,TRBV7-9
ASSLAGDLNTEAF,TRBV5-1
ASSVSPSGTDTQY,TRBV9
AARDDVYEQY,TRBV6-1
ASSSHQQGPGDEKLF,TRBV7-6
ASSTGGTSNEKLF,TRBV5-1
ASSLLYRGKYGYT,TRBV7-2
ASSTSSGTGAYEQY,TRBV7-9
ASSFGTGAGRTEAF,TRBV27
ATSRETLVATNEKLF,TRBV15
ASSFGQGSNSPLH,TRBV7-9
ASSRGQGVDTGELF,TRBV5-4
ASSFTGQGRTYEQY,TRBV28
ASSMGQGQQF,TRBV19
ASGQGIQPQH,TRBV19
ASSLLNTEAF,TRBV19
ASSRTSLNTGELF,TRBV7-2
ASSSGQARNTQY,TRBV11-2
ASSQYDTGELF,TRBV7-2
ASSLVGQGRTEAF,TRBV7-2
ASSLDKGSQPQH,TRBV7-7
ASRVPSGAYEQY,TRBV10-1
ASSLRNEQF,TRBV5-4
ASSVAWGDNSPLH,TRBV6-5
ASSEVGQGVYEQY,TRBV5-1
ASSLTSGGLYEQY,TRBV6-6
ASSSLNLDLGNTEAF,TRBV5-1
ASSSYTNTGELF,TRBV7-8
ASSIGGRSNYGYT,TRBV19
ASSPSPGGANTGELF,TRBV7-3
ASSQGVPRANYGYT,TRBV4-2
AWSSYGRVTGELF,TRBV30
ASSQESGSFYGYT,TRBV4-3
ASSVLAGVQF,TRBV2
ASSLGQGLNTGELF,TRBV5-4